Reported below is one T cell receptor beta chain. The antigen it recognizes is unknown. Per-base quality was not reported, and no clone a single base away is much larger than it. The sample has other DNA sequences that encode this CDR3 too. CDR1 is given as SGHVS and CDR2 as FNYEAQ, both from the germline V gene. From its cysteine to its phenylalanine, the CDR3 spans 11 amino acids. Only the CDR3 DNA stays, 33 bases, in frame from base 1. V loses 4 bases, J loses 2 bases, and the germline ends lie 2 bases apart. This sample is part of a study of cytomegalovirus exposure and HLA in healthy donors (dated by TCRdb to about 2017). About the study as a whole: An earlier analysis of roughly 500 of the donors reported over 250 Gb of sequence data and 95 million to 140 million unique TCR beta sequences obtained from approximately 180 million T cells. Rather than using new phenotypic data, the later analysis identified candidate immune exposures from TCR beta sequences and from how often those sequences occurred across donors. All discovery cohort repertoires had been generated using a single sequencing platform. HLA typing covered class I and class II loci at four-digit resolution. A later genetic analysis took genome-wide SNP genotypes for about 55% of the 666 donors and used that subset as a discovery cohort. Along with the approximately 700-subject first cohort, a separate validation cohort of approximately 110 different subjects was used. About 320 gigabases of sequencing data and 80 million or so unique TCR sequences were included in an early release covering about 700 HLA-typed donors. Among the roughly 400 genotyped donors, around 81% belonged to the genetic ancestry cluster associated with self-reported Caucasian donors. Alongside the repertoire data, information on donor age, sex, ethnicity and CMV serostatus was compiled. A later analysis re-examined previously published TCR beta repertoires from just over 650 donors and added high-resolution HLA genotyping to investigate patterns of TCR occurrence. The study aimed to test whether signatures of past pathogen exposure could be identified by cataloging public T cell receptors. The study used immunosequencing to profile the T cell repertoires of approximately 630 subjects and linked those repertoires to cytomegalovirus serostatus. The number of typed donors differed by locus: about 620-640 for A, B, C, DRB1 and DQB1; some 540 for DQA1; roughly 600 for DPA1; and roughly 490 for DPB1. An earlier analysis of some 500 of the donors applied high-throughput TCR beta sequencing to assess whether each TCR beta V gene segment acted as functional or pseudogenic. The study combined high-throughput TCR immunosequencing, statistical association of individual TCRs with disease status, and machine learning to predict cytomegalovirus infection status. On average, 235,054 unique TCR beta nucleotide sequences were sequenced per donor among roughly 430 genotyped donors of the cohort, with around 19% of those sequences being non-productive. Roughly 5 DR-DQ haplotypes were handled as single units for association and clustering, since linkage in the cohort was strong.

Overall study outcomes, separate from this receptor: The study listed approximately 160 TCR beta chains as associated with cytomegalovirus. Compared with the approximately 600-donor mean, donors in an Asian-associated ancestry cluster had fewer N-insertions in productive TCRs, according to a later genetic analysis. The classifier was reported to diagnose cytomegalovirus status with high specificity and sensitivity in both the original cohort and the validation cohort. A later analysis found that TCR association rates varied across HLA loci, with DRB1 alleles showing the most associated TCRs and HLA-C alleles the fewest. Sequencing depth was assumed to be roughly uniform across donors in the presence/absence analyses, though that assumption may not hold. The sequencing pipeline was judged likely to have produced a cluster of highly shared sequence variants as a technical artifact. Across donors, most TCR sequences were observed very rarely, whereas some public TCRs were present in many individuals. Because counts were too low, 15 to 20 rarely observed V segments, including chromosome 9 orphons, were excluded from the earlier analysis of around 590 of the donors. Because some donors lacked HLA typing at each locus, the association tests relied only on the typed subset. In a later analysis, 16,951 TCR beta sequences were associated with specific HLA alleles at a false discovery rate of 0.05. It was suggested by the authors that the approach could potentially be generalized to other disease states and immunological phenotypes. In vitro tests confirmed that three of the cytomegalovirus-associated TCR beta chains recognize cytomegalovirus antigens. In a later analysis, HLA-associated TCR beta chains were found to be more clonally expanded and to have lower generation probabilities than equally common non-associated chains. A later analysis found that most CMV-associated TCR beta chains appeared HLA-restricted, with HLA associations seemingly driven largely by CMV exposure. Assigning TCR associations to individual alleles was difficult when HLA alleles, especially DR and DQ, strongly co-occurred. Linkage disequilibrium might explain the correlated functional status among segregating V segments, but an unknown experimental factor could not be excluded. In a later genetic analysis, a missense DCLRE1C variant was associated with V-gene and J-gene trimming of TCR beta chains, and the association was replicated in an independent cohort. The cohort was sequenced for TCR beta chains only, and without alpha or paired-chain data the features that could be detected were limited. The 87-base-pair reads could not distinguish some IMGT-functional V segments, including TRBV6-2 and TRBV6-3, so those segments were excluded. A further reported finding was that TCR beta sequences accurately predicted the HLA-A and HLA-B alleles for most subjects in the first cohort. According to a later analysis, parvovirus B19, influenza, CMV and Epstein-Barr virus appeared linked to several top co-occurrence clusters. Broadly in line with IMGT annotations, most TCR beta V segments showed up in productive rearrangements about 87% or about 30% of the time in an earlier analysis of around 550 of the donors. CMV serostatus was the only immune exposure information available for the cohort.

The cohort consisted of 650 to 850 healthy bone marrow donors. Cohort members were all nominally healthy when sampled, although unrecorded immune exposures were likely present. The donor was CMV seropositive and belonged to the group of some 290 seropositive cohort members. A peripheral blood sample was collected from each donor, and TCR beta sequencing was performed on peripheral blood mononuclear cells. The Qiagen DNeasy Blood Extraction Kit was used to extract genomic DNA from the blood cell samples. The library was prepared using the immunoSEQ multiplex PCR assay. For the multiplex PCR, a mixture combining 60 forward primers for TCR Vbeta segments and 13 reverse primers for TCR Jbeta segments was used. The CDR3 region of rearranged TCR beta genes was amplified from genomic DNA with a multiplex PCR assay. On the Illumina HiSeq System, the amplified TCR beta libraries were sequenced as 87-base-pair reads. Per the source publication's procedure: Across the 600 to 700 repertoires, a later analysis counted approximately 83 million unique TCR beta chains, around 11 million of which were shared by at least two donors. Raw reads were error-corrected and collapsed into unique sequences by a nearest-neighbor algorithm in which closely related sequences were merged to remove PCR and sequencing errors. To assign V, D and J gene segments, CDR3 sequences were aligned to IMGT reference sequences. For a sequence to be retained, at least a six-nucleotide match to both a V gene segment and a J gene segment was required. Rearrangements were classified as productive when the CDR3 lacked stop codons and remained in frame with V and J, and all other rearrangements were classified as non-productive. Following IMGT convention, CDR3 was defined as the stretch from the second conserved V-encoded cysteine up to the conserved J-encoded phenylalanine. Sequences without an unambiguous match to a single V gene segment were excluded from the earlier analysis of 500 to 700 of the donors. An earlier analysis of approximately 590 of the donors called V segments functional above 56.7% productive rearrangements and segregating when the between-donor standard deviation exceeded 5%. To diagnose cytomegalovirus status from the catalog of TCR beta chain sequences, a statistical classification framework was built. V and J gene assignment, in a later analysis, came from comparing TCR nucleotide sequences with IMGT/GENE-DB human TR gene sequences. The TCRdist pipeline was used in a later analysis to assign CDR3 sequences and most-parsimonious VDJ recombination scenarios. In a later analysis, each TCR beta chain was defined by its CDR3 amino acid sequence together with its V-gene family, and reads lacking a unique V-gene family were excluded. To address suspected cross-contamination and a sequencing artifact, a later analysis removed under 600 highly shared, low-generation-probability nucleotide sequences. For each public chain, a later analysis derived a clonal expansion index from normalized ranks of inferred template counts within each repertoire. In a later analysis, generation probabilities were computed using a VDJ recombination model fitted to out-of-frame rearrangements, and the results were checked against IGoR. Hypergeometric tests were used in a later analysis to score TCR-TCR, TCR-HLA and TCR-CMV co-occurrence, with a repertoire-size bias correction applied to the TCR pairs. In a later analysis, false discovery rates were estimated by permuting HLA or CMV assignments 20 times. In a later analysis, co-occurring TCRs were grouped with DBSCAN, and TCRdist sequence similarity was added when clustering was performed within HLA-allele-positive subsets. Repertoires with fewer than 30,000 or more than 120,000 public chains, plus five repertoires with anomalous nucleotide sharing, were excluded from co-occurrence clustering. Not all clones reach the TCRdb copy of this immuneACCESS table, which keeps in-frame sequences only. Checked studies attribute under half of the gap to unresolved V genes and leave the rest unexplained. That table supplies the V and J calls and clone size; D and trimming were determined from the DNA. The sample contains roughly 250,000 clones, 70% to 90% of them found a single time. The ten biggest clones cover 1.5% to 2.5% of the sample.

The sequence was collected from a woman aged 40 to 50 in good health and CMV-seropositive. The rearrangement joined TRBV7-6 to TRBJ2-5, with the D gene not confidently named. The sample taken for sequencing was PBMCs. For the CDR3, the sequence is CASSSQETQYF. The bases are TGTGCCAGCAGCTCACAAGAGACCCAGTACTTC. This CDR3, with the reference TRBV7-6 and TRBJ2-5 proteins standing in past its ends, gives the full variable domain GAGVSQSPRYKVTKRGQDVALRCDPISGHVSLYWYRQALGQGPEFLTYFNYEAQQDKSGLPNDRFSAERPEGSISTLTIQRTEQRDSAMYRCASSSQETQYFGPGTRLLVL.